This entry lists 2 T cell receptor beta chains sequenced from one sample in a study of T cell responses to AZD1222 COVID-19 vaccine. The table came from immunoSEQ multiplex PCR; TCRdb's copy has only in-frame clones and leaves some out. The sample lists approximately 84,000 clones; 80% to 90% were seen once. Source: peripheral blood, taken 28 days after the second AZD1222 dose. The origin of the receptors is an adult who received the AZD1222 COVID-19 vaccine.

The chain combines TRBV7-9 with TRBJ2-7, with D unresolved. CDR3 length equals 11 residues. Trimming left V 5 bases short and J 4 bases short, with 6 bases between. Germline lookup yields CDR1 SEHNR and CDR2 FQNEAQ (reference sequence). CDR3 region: CASSRFYEQYF. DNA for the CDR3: TGTGCCAGCAGCCGATTTTACGAGCAGTACTTC.

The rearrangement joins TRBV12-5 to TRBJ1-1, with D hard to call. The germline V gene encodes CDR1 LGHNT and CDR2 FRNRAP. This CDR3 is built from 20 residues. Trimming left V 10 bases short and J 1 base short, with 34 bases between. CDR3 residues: CAKIVGSSLQLPGRNTEAFF. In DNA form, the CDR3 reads TGTGCTAAAATCGTGGGTTCCTCATTACAGCTTCCCGGTCGGAACACTGAAGCTTTCTTT.